This TCR beta chain was sequenced in a study of PD-1 blockade in mismatch repair-deficient tumors. Overall study: Patients had eleven to twelve mismatch repair-deficient cancer types, all previously treated and progressing.

Whole-study findings and limits: Tumor-resident clones, often absent from pretreatment blood, expanded after pembrolizumab and then contracted.

This table comes from immunoSEQ multiplex PCR, and its TCRdb copy is limited to in-frame clones, with some not included. Of roughly 120,000 clones listed, 88% are singletons. CDR1 is MNHEY and CDR2 is SMNVEV in the germline V gene (reference sequence). V dropped 5 bases and J dropped 0; count of bases not matched to a gene: 7. This CDR3 region has 15 residues. TCRs were sequenced from three patients responding to pembrolizumab. Notes on this clone: The antigen is not known. Other DNA sequences within the sample encode an identical CDR3.

The TCR was taken from an adult with mismatch repair-deficient cancer. The gene calls are TRBV27 and TRBJ2-7; TRBD1 matches at 7 bases. Sample: peripheral blood, taken 72 weeks after starting pembrolizumab. As DNA, the CDR3 is TGTGCCAGCAGTACAGGGGTCGCACCCTCCTACGAGCAGTACTTC. Amino acids: CASSTGVAPSYEQYF.